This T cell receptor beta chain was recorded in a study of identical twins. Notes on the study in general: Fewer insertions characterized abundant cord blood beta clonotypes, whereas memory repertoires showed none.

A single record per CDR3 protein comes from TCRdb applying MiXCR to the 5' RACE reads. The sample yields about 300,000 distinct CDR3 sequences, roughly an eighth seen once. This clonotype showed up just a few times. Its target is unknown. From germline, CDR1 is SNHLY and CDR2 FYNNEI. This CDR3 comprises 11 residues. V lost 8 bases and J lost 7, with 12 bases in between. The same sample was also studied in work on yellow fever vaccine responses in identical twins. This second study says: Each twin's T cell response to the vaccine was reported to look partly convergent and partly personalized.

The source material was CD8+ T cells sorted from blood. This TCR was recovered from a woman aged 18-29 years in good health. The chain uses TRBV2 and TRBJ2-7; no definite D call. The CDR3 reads CASLGSGEQYF. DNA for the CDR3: TGTGCCAGCTTGGGGTCTGGAGAGCAGTACTTC. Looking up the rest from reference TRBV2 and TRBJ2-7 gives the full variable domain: EPEVTQTPSHQVTQMGQEVILRCVPISNHLYFYWYRQILGQKVEFLVSFYNNEISEKSEIFDDQFSVERPDGSNFTLKIRSTKLEDSAMYFCASLGSGEQYFGPGTRLTVT.